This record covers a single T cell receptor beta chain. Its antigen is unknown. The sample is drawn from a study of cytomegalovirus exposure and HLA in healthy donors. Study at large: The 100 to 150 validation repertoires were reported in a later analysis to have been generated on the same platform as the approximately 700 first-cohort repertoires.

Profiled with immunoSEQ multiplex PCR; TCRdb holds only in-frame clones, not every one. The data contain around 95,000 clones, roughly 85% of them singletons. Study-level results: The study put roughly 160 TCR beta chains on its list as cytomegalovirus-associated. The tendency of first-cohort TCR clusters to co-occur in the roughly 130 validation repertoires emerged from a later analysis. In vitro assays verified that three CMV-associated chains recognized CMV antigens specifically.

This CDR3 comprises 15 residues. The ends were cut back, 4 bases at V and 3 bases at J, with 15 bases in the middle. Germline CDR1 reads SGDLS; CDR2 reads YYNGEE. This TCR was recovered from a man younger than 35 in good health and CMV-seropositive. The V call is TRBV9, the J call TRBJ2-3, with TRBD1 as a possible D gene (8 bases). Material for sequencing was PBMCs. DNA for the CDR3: TGTGCCAGCAGCCAGAACAGGGGGGGTACAGATACGCAGTATTTT. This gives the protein CASSQNRGGTDTQYF.